This T cell receptor (beta chain) emerged from a study of blood T cell repertoires in COVID-19. The overall study: COVID-19 samples, acute and convalescent, were from the United States, Italy and Spain.

Germline-derived CDR1 and CDR2 are LNHDA and SQIVND (reference sequence). This CDR3 has 16 residues. The V and J ends lost 6 bases and 3 bases respectively, with 20 bases between them. Profiled with immunoSEQ multiplex PCR; TCRdb holds only in-frame clones, not every one. The sample yields about 190,000 clones, around 84% seen once. Input material: peripheral blood. This TCR derives from a human donor in a cohort sampled during active COVID-19. The chain has TRBV19 and TRBJ2-5; TRBD1 might be the D (7 bases). The chain's CDR3 is CASSPTRGTEKETQYF. The DNA for the CDR3 is TGTGCCAGTAGCCCCACCCGGGGGACAGAGAAAGAGACCCAGTACTTC.